This TCR beta chain was sequenced for a study of beta chain features in type 1 diabetes. General observations from the study: Across patients, naive, central memory and Treg TCRB repertoires exhibited apparently greater similarity than was observed across healthy donors. The VDJ junctions of type 1 diabetes patients carried fewer insertions and more deletions. Any role of HLA type in TCRB rearrangement remained unresolved here.

The V end was cut by 7 bases, the J end by 2 bases, with 15 bases between. The CDR3 runs to 15 residues. Per germline, CDR1 SNHLY and CDR2 FYNNEI. There are a few counts of this clone. Its cognate antigen is unknown. The authors reverse transcribed all of the isolated RNA, so sequencing captured expressed TCRB transcripts. Only in-frame clones appear in the TCRdb table, and some are missing; sequencing was by immunoSEQ multiplex PCR. The table records roughly 170,000 clones, around an eighth of them present only once. The sequencing sample was made of central memory CD4+ T cells from blood. This sequence was found in a woman aged 18-35 years in good health. The rearrangement uses TRBV2 and TRBJ2-1; D might be TRBD1 (6 bases). CDR3 in DNA: TGTGCCAGCAAGGGGGATAGGGTCGCCTACAATGAGCAGTTCTTC. It translates to CASKGDRVAYNEQFF.